The 4 T cell receptor beta chains presented below share a single source sample, sequenced in a study of CD8 T cells in Susac syndrome. cDNA came from about 0.5 to 1 ug RNA primed by random hexamers. TCRdb redid the calling of the immunoSEQ multiplex PCR reads with MiXCR, one entry per CDR3 protein. Among more than 120,000 distinct CDR3 sequences listed, roughly 94% were seen once. Source material: CD4+ T cells from PBMCs. The receptor source for this set is a human donor in good health.

CDR3 in DNA: TGTGCCAGCGTAGACACTCTGATTTATGGCTACACCTTC. Its protein is CASVDTLIYGYTF. This sequence joins TRBV7-9 and TRBJ1-2; D call uncertain. This CDR3 region has 13 residues. Germline CDR1 and CDR2: SEHNR and FQNEAQ (reference sequence). Trimming stripped 8 bases from V and 5 bases from J, with 15 bases between. The full variable domain, its missing parts supplied by reference TRBV7-9 and TRBJ1-2, is DTGVSQNPRHKITKRGQNVTFRCDPISEHNRLYWYRQTLGQGPEFLTYFQNEAQLEKSRLLSDRFSAERPKGSFSTLEIQRTEQGDSAMYLCASVDTLIYGYTFGSGTRLTVV.

In its sample, this clonotype was seen once. The CDR3 nucleotides read TGTGCCAGCTCACAAAGGGACAGCCCATCTTCCTACGAGCAGTACTTC. Amino acids: CASSQRDSPSSYEQYF. V and J are TRBV18 and TRBJ2-7; 7 nucleotides align to TRBD1. The V segment lost 4 bases and the J segment 1 base; nucleotides outside the gene matches: 10. CDR3 length equals 16 residues. From germline, CDR1 is KGHSH and CDR2 LQKENI.

This rearrangement joins TRBV19 to TRBJ1-5, with D tentatively TRBD1 (5 bases). The germline V gene has CDR1 LNHDA and CDR2 SQIVND (reference sequence). The CDR3 spans 12 residues. V was clipped by 7 bases and J by 6 bases, with 10 bases between them. CDR3 loop: CASKDRGQPQHF. The CDR3 DNA follows: TGTGCCAGTAAAGACAGAGGTCAGCCCCAGCATTTT.

This chain connects TRBV20-1 to TRBJ2-2; D not certain. The CDR3 spans 15 residues. CDR1 is DFQATT and CDR2 is SNEGSKA in the germline V gene (reference sequence). V lost 3 bases and J lost 0, with 11 bases in between. The CDR3 reads CSASPGNANTGELFF. CDR3 nucleotide sequence: TGCAGTGCTAGCCCTGGGAACGCGAACACCGGGGAGCTGTTTTTT.